The rows below give T cell receptor beta chains drawn from one sample of a study of blood T cell repertoires in COVID-19. Assay used: immunoSEQ multiplex PCR; TCRdb lists only in-frame clones, some missing. Seen here are roughly 100,000 clones, over 75% observed once, and the top ten hold approximately 10%. Sequenced input: peripheral blood. These receptors were obtained from a woman aged 25 to 45 with acute or convalescent COVID-19. CDR3s include the opening cysteine and the closing phenylalanine or tryptophan. A D gene is named only where the DNA matches it firmly.

j_call	v_call	d_call	cdr3_aa
TRBJ1-2	TRBV18	TRBD1	CASSLNRDSLYGYTF
TRBJ1-5	TRBV7-3	.	CASSDQPGGPQHF
TRBJ1-2	TRBV11-3	.	CASSPGGQHGYTF
TRBJ2-1	TRBV5-1	.	CASSTGGTYNEQFF
TRBJ2-2	TRBV11-2	TRBD2	CASSFVAGGTGELFF
TRBJ1-2	TRBV28	TRBD1	CASSPDPGQARWWGYTF
TRBJ1-1	TRBV5-6	TRBD1	CASSYGTGEAFF
TRBJ1-6	TRBV7-8	TRBD1	CASSLRRTGNSPLHF
TRBJ1-4	TRBV3-1/TRBV3-2	TRBD1	CASSRSTGGDEKLFF
TRBJ2-7	TRBV5-1	.	CASSLARGHEQYF
TRBJ1-1	TRBV9	.	CASSSVDTPRAFF
TRBJ2-7	TRBV6-5	TRBD1	CASTGTGSYEQYF
TRBJ2-7	TRBV7-9	.	CASSFSSSPGKTYEQYF
TRBJ1-5	TRBV7-2	.	CASSLTRGDQPQHF
TRBJ2-5	TRBV15	TRBD2	CATSRDGLAGIETQYF
TRBJ1-1	TRBV14	.	CASSNGVNTEAFF
TRBJ1-4	TRBV5-1	TRBD1	CASSFTGVTNEKLFF
TRBJ2-7	TRBV5-1	TRBD2	CASSSGGTLYEQYF
TRBJ1-3	TRBV5-1	TRBD1	CASSTDRGNTIYF
TRBJ1-2	TRBV2	.	CASSRQDTFYGYTF
TRBJ2-3	TRBV25-1	.	CASSRTSPSTDTQYF
TRBJ1-1	TRBV7-9	TRBD1	CASSFTGGDTEAFF
TRBJ1-4	TRBV6-5	.	CASSYSGVLEKLFF
TRBJ2-2	TRBV30	.	CAGAVNTGELFF
TRBJ2-7	TRBV2	TRBD2	CARRRAGGREQYF
TRBJ1-5	TRBV23-1	.	CASTPFDQPQHF
TRBJ1-2	TRBV4-1	.	CASSHSTTGGYGYTF
TRBJ2-3	TRBV27	.	CASSLSGGNTDTQYF
TRBJ1-1	TRBV6-5	TRBD1	CASNRQGTAFF
TRBJ1-2	TRBV5-4	TRBD1	CASSETTGTAFSYGYTF
TRBJ2-3	TRBV18	.	CASSPGLVTDTQYF
TRBJ2-1	TRBV11-3	.	CASSNRGTGRGAYNEQFF
TRBJ1-1	TRBV6-2/TRBV6-3	.	CASSTKYRVRADPTTEAFF
TRBJ1-5	TRBV10-2	.	CASSDLLDSNQPQHF
TRBJ1-3	TRBV27	TRBD1	CASSPRDRAPGNTIYF
TRBJ2-5	TRBV5-1	TRBD2	CASSLTSGQETQYF
TRBJ1-5	TRBV10-1	.	CASSQGVNQPQHF
TRBJ1-1	TRBV12-5	.	CASAPGFNTEAFF
TRBJ2-2	TRBV5-1	TRBD2	CASSPSGLAGGELFF
TRBJ2-3	TRBV19	TRBD2	CASSTTSGGAITDTQYF
TRBJ1-5	TRBV7-8	TRBD1	CASSLRQTGELGNQPQHF
TRBJ2-1	TRBV7-6	.	CASSPRGGGAISSYNEQFF
TRBJ2-1	TRBV24-1	TRBD2	CATANGGGAYEQFF
TRBJ2-7	TRBV5-1	TRBD2	CASSPGLAAEEQYF
TRBJ2-7	TRBV6-5	.	CASSLSQVTYEQYF
TRBJ2-1	TRBV6-6	TRBD1	CASSYTGGYNEQFF
TRBJ1-4	TRBV5-1	TRBD1	CASSADRTERGEKLFF
TRBJ2-3	TRBV28	.	CASSVADSGVDTQYF
TRBJ1-2	TRBV12-5	TRBD1	CASGLVRGSLYGYTF
TRBJ2-6	TRBV5-1	.	CASRVAGAGASGANVLTF
TRBJ2-1	TRBV7-9	.	CASSSPHYNEQFF
TRBJ2-3	TRBV23-1	TRBD2	CASSQSRLAGGRFFMDTQYF
TRBJ1-2	TRBV4-1	TRBD1	CASSLPGTGGSNGYTF